The 14 T cell receptor beta chains in this list originate from one sample, sequenced in a study of T cell responses to AZD1222 COVID-19 vaccine. TCRdb keeps only in-frame clones here, not all; method: immunoSEQ multiplex PCR. Of more than 95,000 clones in the sample, more than 75% were seen once. Here the sequenced sample was peripheral blood, taken on day 0 of AZD1222 vaccination. The origin of the receptors is an adult in good health.

The gene calls are TRBV28 and TRBJ1-6; TRBD1 might be the D (6 bases). The CDR3 is made up of 15 amino acids. Germline CDR1 is MDHEN and CDR2 is SYDVKM. V was pared by 6 bases and J by 10 bases, with 19 bases between. The CDR3, as DNA: TGTGCCAGCAGCCAACCCGGGGGGGCCGAATCACCCCTCCACTTT. It specifies CASSQPGGAESPLHF.

The gene calls are TRBV6-1 and TRBJ1-5; tentative D call: TRBD1 (5 bases). CDR3 size: 15 residues. Germline lookup yields CDR1 MNHNS and CDR2 SASEGT. V lost 1 base and J lost 2, with 9 bases in between. The CDR3 sequence is CASSEGTGRNQPQHF. Here the CDR3 DNA reads TGTGCCAGCAGTGAAGGAACAGGCCGCAATCAGCCCCAGCATTTT.

The chain links TRBV3-1 (or the pseudogene TRBV3-2) to TRBJ2-7, with 8 bases lining up with TRBD1. Germline V CDR1 and CDR2: LGHDT, YNNKEL (reference sequence). V gave up 0 bases and J gave up 5 bases; unmatched junction bases: 9. This CDR3 has 16 amino acids. The CDR3 sequence: CASSQDYNRGFHEQYF. For the CDR3, the DNA is TGTGCCAGCAGCCAAGATTACAACAGGGGGTTCCACGAGCAGTACTTC.

The V call is TRBV7-2, the J call TRBJ2-7, with D uncertain. Germline loops: CDR1 SGHTA, CDR2 FQGNSA. The CDR3 is 13 amino acids. V was pared by 5 bases and J by 4 bases, with 12 bases between. The CDR3 coding sequence is TGTGCCAGCAGCCCCCACAAGTCTTACGAGCAGTACTTC. This encodes CASSPHKSYEQYF. Full variable domain (outside the CDR3, taken from reference TRBV7-2 and TRBJ2-7): GAGVSQSPSNKVTEKGKDVELRCDPISGHTALYWYRQSLGQGLEFLIYFQGNSAPDKSGLPSDRFSAERTGGSVSTLTIQRTQQEDSAVYLCASSPHKSYEQYFGPGTRLTVT.

The CDR3 DNA reads as TGTGCCAGCAGCTTAACCCAGGGAGTCCACGAGCAGTACTTC. Amino acids: CASSLTQGVHEQYF. The rearrangement joins TRBV7-2 to TRBJ2-7, with D possibly being TRBD1 or TRBD2 (5 bases each). CDR3 length equals 14 residues. V was pared by 2 bases and J by 5 bases, with 13 bases between. Germline V CDR1 and CDR2: SGHTA, FQGNSA. Variable domain in full (rest from reference TRBV7-2 and TRBJ2-7): GAGVSQSPSNKVTEKGKDVELRCDPISGHTALYWYRQSLGQGLEFLIYFQGNSAPDKSGLPSDRFSAERTGGSVSTLTIQRTQQEDSAVYLCASSLTQGVHEQYFGPGTRLTVT.

The chain uses TRBV6-2 or TRBV6-3 and TRBJ2-1; 8 nucleotides match TRBD1. The trim removed 4 bases at V and 3 bases at J, leaving 8 bases unmatched. This CDR3 has 16 amino acids. Germline V gene data show CDR1 as MNHEY and CDR2 as SVGEGT. CDR3 residues: CASSSPGQAIYNEQFF. The DNA for the CDR3 is TGTGCCAGCAGTTCCCCGGGACAGGCCATCTACAATGAGCAGTTCTTC.

This sequence joins TRBV7-2 and TRBJ2-5; D not resolved. CDR3 length: 12 amino acids. V was cut by 5 bases and J by 5 bases, with 9 bases left in between. From germline, CDR1 is SGHTA and CDR2 FQGNSA. In nucleotides, the CDR3 is TGTGCCAGCAGCCCCGGCGTGGAGACCCAGTACTTC. It translates to CASSPGVETQYF.

The chain employs TRBV7-2 and TRBJ1-1; unclear D gene. The CDR3 has 12 residues. The V end was cut by 5 bases, the J end by 5 bases, with 9 bases between. Per germline, CDR1 SGHTA and CDR2 FQGNSA. The CDR3 DNA reads as TGTGCCAGCAGCGCCGCCGGGACTGAAGCTTTCTTT. This encodes CASSAAGTEAFF.

The gene calls are TRBV29-1 and TRBJ1-5; 9 nucleotides match TRBD1. The CDR3 spans 14 residues. Germline loops: CDR1 SQVTM, CDR2 ANQGSEA. The junction had 10 bases not matched to a gene; V was cut back by 7 bases and J by 6 bases. The CDR3 spells CSAGDRDGLQPQHF. CDR3 bases: TGCAGCGCCGGGGACAGGGATGGACTTCAGCCCCAGCATTTT. Full variable domain (remainder filled in from reference TRBV29-1 and TRBJ1-5): SAVISQKPSRDICQRGTSLTIQCQVDSQVTMMFWYRQQPGQSLTLIATANQGSEATYESGFVIDKFPISRPNLTFSTLTVSNMSPEDSSIYLCSAGDRDGLQPQHFGDGTRLSIL.

The rearrangement uses TRBV28 and TRBJ2-7; no reliable D call. The CDR3 sequence is 14 residues long. The ends were cut back, 5 bases at V and 2 bases at J, with 13 bases in the middle. The germline gives CDR1 MDHEN, CDR2 SYDVKM. CDR3 coding DNA: TGTGCCAGCAGTACACTCAGGTTAACCTACGAGCAGTACTTC. Residues: CASSTLRLTYEQYF.

The rearrangement links TRBV21-1 to TRBJ2-1; no DNA check was done on the table's D call, TRBD1. TRBV21-1 counts as a pseudogene. The CDR3 has 11 residues. The CDR3 is CASSRDREQFF. CDR3 DNA: TGTGCCAGCAGCAGGGACAGGGAGCAGTTCTTC.

The CDR3 DNA reads TGTGCCAGCAGCGTAGCAGGGTCTTATAATTCACCCCTCCACTTT. Translation gives CASSVAGSYNSPLHF. The chain combines TRBV9 with TRBJ1-6, with D perhaps TRBD1 (5 bases). CDR1 SGDLS and CDR2 YYNGEE come from the germline V gene. Trimming stripped 0 bases from V and 4 bases from J, with 8 bases between. The CDR3 has 15 amino acids.

The chain has TRBV5-1 and TRBJ2-2; 10 nucleotides match TRBD2. CDR3 length equals 16 residues. Germline CDR1 is SGHRS and CDR2 is YFSETQ. J gave up 0 bases and V 5 bases, and 4 bases lay outside the gene matches. The CDR3 spells CASSSLAGANTGELFF. As DNA, the CDR3 is TGCGCCAGCAGTAGTCTAGCGGGGGCGAACACCGGGGAGCTGTTTTTT.

The chain carries TRBV5-1 and TRBJ2-3; TRBD1 matches at 11 bases. V was clipped by 4 bases and J by 0 bases; unmatched bases: 4. Germline CDR1 and CDR2: SGHRS and YFSETQ. The CDR3 extends over 16 amino acids. Here the CDR3 DNA reads TGCGCCAGCAGCGCCGGGACAGGGGGAAGCACAGATACGCAGTATTTT. It specifies CASSAGTGGSTDTQYF.